This T cell receptor beta chain was identified during a study of shared clonotypes between healthy human individuals. This clone was seen a handful of times. What it binds is not known. The CDR3 is 15 residues long. Germline CDR1 LNHNV, CDR2 YYDKDF (reference sequence). The V and J ends lost 3 bases and 0 bases respectively, with 8 bases between them. Authors' methods: ImmunoSEQ supplied junction-only sequences lacking quality scores, so filtering was different. Libraries were prepared by immunoSEQ multiplex PCR; TCRdb keeps only in-frame clonotypes and omits some of them. V and J calls and clone size follow that table, whereas D and trimming were derived from the DNA. The table includes about 990,000 clones, 70% to 80% detected once. Researchers partitioned CD4+ cells into CD45RA+ naive and CD45RA-negative memory subsets. General study points: Naive CD4 clonotypes were shared across a handful of donors at roughly 5%. In contrast to clonotypes shared by all four donors, non-shared clonotypes had lower generation probabilities.

The receptor comes from a man younger than 35 in good health. Some clones in this sample may be carry-over from other donors' samples. The specimen was memory CD4+ T cells from PBMCs. The sample's subset: CD45RA-negative fraction. The rearrangement joins TRBV15 to TRBJ1-4; D might be TRBD1 (5 bases). This CDR3 reads CATSRGGATNEKLFF. The CDR3 DNA sequence: TGTGCCACCAGCAGGGGGGGGGCAACTAATGAAAAACTGTTTTTT. Full variable domain (missing parts from reference TRBV15 and TRBJ1-4): DAMVIQNPRYQVTQFGKPVTLSCSQTLNHNVMYWYQQKSSQAPKLLFHYYDKDFNNEADTPDNFQSRRPNTSFCFLDIRSPGLGDTAMYLCATSRGGATNEKLFFGSGTQLSVL.